The rows below give T cell receptor beta chains drawn from one sample of a study of blood T cell repertoires in COVID-19. TCRdb keeps only in-frame clones here, not all; method: immunoSEQ multiplex PCR. The sample consists of around 170,000 clones, 74% of them appearing once. The sequenced sample consisted of peripheral blood. These receptor sequences come from a woman of 80 years or more with acute or convalescent COVID-19. Both conserved end residues are part of each CDR3. Each record gives: V gene, J gene, clone size, D gene, CDR3 DNA, CDR3 protein. D genes are given only for firm matches. Where a row states a size, it is once, few, many or the class of an expanded clone; other rows omit it.

>TRBV6-2/TRBV6-3|TRBJ2-3|NA|TRBD2
TGTGCCAGCAGTAGACATCAAATCGGACTAGCGGGCACAGATACGCAGTATTTT
CASSRHQIGLAGTDTQYF
>TRBV9|TRBJ1-5|NA|TRBD1
TGTGCCAGCAGCGTAGAGCGCGGGGACCGGGACAGGGATGAATATCAGCCCCAGCATTTT
CASSVERGDRDRDEYQPQHF
>TRBV6-5|TRBJ1-1|NA|TRBD1
TGTGCCAGCACCGGACAGGGAGGACTAGCTTTCTTT
CASTGQGGLAFF
>TRBV18|TRBJ1-3|NA|NA
TGTGCCAGCTCACCTGGCCAGGCCTACTCTGGAAACACCATATATTTT
CASSPGQAYSGNTIYF
>TRBV10-1|TRBJ1-3|NA|NA
TGCGCCAGCCCTGACTGGGGCTCTGCCCTCTGTGGAAACACCATATATTTT
CASPDWGSALCGNTIYF
>TRBV7-2|TRBJ2-1|few|NA
TGTGCCAGCACCGATCTAGTAACCGAGCAGTTCTTC
CASTDLVTEQFF
>TRBV28|TRBJ2-1|NA|TRBD1
TGTGCCAGCAGAGAGGGACAGGGGCGAAATGAGCAGTTCTTC
CASREGQGRNEQFF
>TRBV28|TRBJ1-1|few|TRBD1
TGTGCCAGCAGTCCGACAGGGGGTTTGGAAGCTTTCTTT
CASSPTGGLEAFF
>TRBV30|TRBJ1-2|NA|NA
TGTGCCTGGGGAAGGGGGTCTCCCTATGGCTACACCTTC
CAWGRGSPYGYTF
>TRBV28|TRBJ1-2|few|NA
TGTGCCAGCACGAGCGGGGGAATTAACTATGGCTACACCTTC
CASTSGGINYGYTF
>TRBV6-1|TRBJ2-5|NA|NA
TGTGCCAGCAGTGAACCGGCTAGCAAAGAGACCCAGTACTTC
CASSEPASKETQYF
>TRBV30|TRBJ2-2|NA|NA
TGTGCCTGGAGTACGCAGGGGGGTACCGGGGAGCTGTTTTTT
CAWSTQGGTGELFF
>TRBV10-2|TRBJ2-5|NA|TRBD2
TGCGCCAGCAGCGGTCAACTAGCGACTCAAGAGACCCAGTACTTC
CASSGQLATQETQYF
>TRBV5-1|TRBJ1-1|NA|NA
TGCGCCAGCAGCTTGGTGGGTGGCGGCAGGGCGAACACTGAAGCTTTCTTT
CASSLVGGGRANTEAFF
>TRBV11-2|TRBJ2-3|few|TRBD2
TGTGCCAGCAGCTTACGCTGGGGCTGGGCGGGGGGCACAGATACGCAGTATTTT
CASSLRWGWAGGTDTQYF
>TRBV27|TRBJ2-7|NA|NA
TGTGCCAGCAGGAAACAGGGCTTAGACTACGAGCAGTACTTC
CASRKQGLDYEQYF
>TRBV28|TRBJ1-1|once|NA
TGTGCCAGTCACCCGCCGACAGCCTTTAACACTGAAGCTTTCTTT
CASHPPTAFNTEAFF
>TRBV28|TRBJ2-3|once|TRBD2
TGTGCCAGCAGTAAGACTAGCGGGAGCGCTACGCAGTATTTT
CASSKTSGSATQYF
>TRBV5-1|TRBJ1-6|once|TRBD1
TGCGCCAGCTCTCAGGGGGCACACGGTTCACCCCTCCACTTT
CASSQGAHGSPLHF
>TRBV9|TRBJ2-1|NA|TRBD2
TGTGCCAGCAGCGTAGTGGCTAGCGGGAATACCTACAATGAGCAGTTCTTC
CASSVVASGNTYNEQFF
>TRBV5-1|TRBJ1-2|NA|TRBD1
TGCGCCAGCAGTTGGGACAGGATCTTCGGCTACACCTTC
CASSWDRIFGYTF
>TRBV5-1|TRBJ1-3|NA|NA
TGCGCCAGCAGCTTGGCCTCGGGGATCAATGGAAACACCATATATTTT
CASSLASGINGNTIYF
>TRBV5-1|TRBJ2-1|NA|NA
TGCGCCAGCGGAGAGGATAGGTATGAGCAGTTCTTC
CASGEDRYEQFF
>TRBV28|TRBJ1-1|NA|TRBD1
TGTGCCAGCAGTTTACCATGGGACAGGGGTCGTAGCACTGAAGCTTTCTTT
CASSLPWDRGRSTEAFF
>TRBV10-2|TRBJ1-2|many|NA
TGCGCCAGCAGTGAGTCCAGATACTATGGCTACACCTTC
CASSESRYYGYTF
>TRBV30|TRBJ1-1|NA|NA
TGTGCCTGGAGAGACACCCACACTGAAGCTTTCTTT
CAWRDTHTEAFF
>TRBV6-2/TRBV6-3|TRBJ2-5|NA|TRBD1
TGTGCCAGCAGCGACAGGGGGCGTCTGACCCAGTACTTC
CASSDRGRLTQYF
>TRBV6-5|TRBJ2-5|NA|TRBD2
TGTGCCAGCAGTTACGGGACTAGCGGGTACCAAGAGACCCAGTACTTC
CASSYGTSGYQETQYF
>TRBV28|TRBJ1-4|NA|TRBD1
TGTGCCAGCAGTTCAGGGACAGGGAATGAAAAACTGTTTTTT
CASSSGTGNEKLFF
>TRBV5-1|TRBJ2-3|few|NA
TGCGCCAGCAGCTTGGGGGCCTCCTCAGATACGCAGTATTTT
CASSLGASSDTQYF
>TRBV3-1/TRBV3-2|TRBJ2-1|NA|NA
TGTGCCAGCAGCACAATGGGGGCTCTTGGGGATGAGCAGTTCTTC
CASSTMGALGDEQFF
>TRBV30|TRBJ1-3|NA|NA
TGTGCCTGGAGTCCGGGCGCCGGGGAAGACACCATATATTTT
CAWSPGAGEDTIYF
>TRBV3-1/TRBV3-2|TRBJ1-4|few|NA
TGTGCCAGCAGCCCGGACAGCCTTAATGAAAAACTGTTTTTT
CASSPDSLNEKLFF
>TRBV4-2|TRBJ2-5|few|TRBD2
TGTGCCAGCAGCCAAGGCATAGCGGGAGGGCGGTACCAAGAGACCCAGTACTTC
CASSQGIAGGRYQETQYF
>TRBV20-1|TRBJ1-5|NA|NA
TGCAGTGCTAGTTCGGCGGTAGGAGGCAATCAGCCCCAGCATTTT
CSASSAVGGNQPQHF
>TRBV10-2|TRBJ2-7|NA|TRBD2
TGCGCCAGCACGCGGGAGAAGGTATACGAGCAGTACTTC
CASTREKVYEQYF
>TRBV3-1/TRBV3-2|TRBJ2-7|NA|NA
TGTGCCAGCAGCCGCAGGGAACACTCCGGGCAGTACTTC
CASSRREHSGQYF
>TRBV28|TRBJ2-1|NA|NA
TGTGCCAGCAGTCTCCAGGGTAATGAGCAGTTCTTC
CASSLQGNEQFF
>TRBV5-1|TRBJ2-7|NA|NA
TGCGCCAGCAGCCCCGGATCGGGCTACGAGCAGTACTTC
CASSPGSGYEQYF
>TRBV7-2|TRBJ2-5|NA|TRBD2
TGTGCCAGCAGCATTACTAGCGGGGGGCTAAGGGAGACCCAGTACTTC
CASSITSGGLRETQYF
>TRBV19|TRBJ1-2|NA|TRBD1
TGTGCCAGTAGTATAGCGGGACAGTCGATCTATGGCTACACCTTC
CASSIAGQSIYGYTF
>TRBV23-1|TRBJ2-5|NA|NA
TGCGCCACCCAGGCGCAGACAGGGACCCAGTACTTC
CATQAQTGTQYF
>TRBV5-4|TRBJ2-1|NA|TRBD1
TGTGCCAGCAGCCCAGAGGACAGGAATTACAATGAGCAGTTCTTC
CASSPEDRNYNEQFF
>TRBV30|TRBJ2-7|NA|NA
TGTGCCTGGAGTTCGTCCTACGAGCAGTACTTC
CAWSSSYEQYF
>TRBV11-3|TRBJ1-1|few|NA
TGTGCCAGCAGCCGTGCGTCGGGCACTGAAGCTTTCTTT
CASSRASGTEAFF
>TRBV4-3|TRBJ1-2|NA|NA
TGCGCCAGCAGCCCAGGAAGAGCCAGCCGTAACTATGGCTACACCTTC
CASSPGRASRNYGYTF
>TRBV28|TRBJ2-7|NA|NA
TGTGCCAGCAGTCCCGCGACAGGCAACCACGAGCAGTACTTC
CASSPATGNHEQYF
>TRBV4-1|TRBJ1-4|NA|NA
TGCGCCAGCAGCCAAGATCTAAACAGAAATGAAAAACTGTTTTTT
CASSQDLNRNEKLFF
>TRBV5-4|TRBJ1-2|few|TRBD1
TGTGCCAGCAGCTTTGGAGGGGGCTTGGGCTACACCTTC
CASSFGGGLGYTF
>TRBV28|TRBJ1-2|few|TRBD1
TGTGCCATCAGGGGGCGCTTGAACTATGGCTACACCTTC
CAIRGRLNYGYTF
>TRBV19|TRBJ2-3|NA|NA
TGTGCCAGTAGTATTTCGACTAATACGCAGTATTTT
CASSISTNTQYF
>TRBV5-1|TRBJ1-2|NA|NA
TGCGCCAGCAGCCCCTCGAGTAACTATGGCTACACCTTC
CASSPSSNYGYTF
>TRBV5-1|TRBJ1-1|NA|NA
TGCGCCAGCAGCGTCGGACACCCGAACACTGAAGCTTTCTTT
CASSVGHPNTEAFF
>TRBV28|TRBJ2-3|NA|TRBD2
TGTGCCAGCAGTCCCCGGACTAGCGGGAGGTCGGGGAACACAGATACGCAGTATTTT
CASSPRTSGRSGNTDTQYF
>TRBV12-3/TRBV12-4|TRBJ1-2|few|NA
TGTGCCAGCAGGCGCCGAAGCTATGGCTACACCTTC
CASRRRSYGYTF
>TRBV6-1|TRBJ2-2|few|NA
TGTGCCAGCAGTGAAGCAGGGAGTTCTTTACCCGGGGAGCTGTTTTTT
CASSEAGSSLPGELFF
>TRBV12-3/TRBV12-4|TRBJ2-5|few|NA
TGTGCCAGCAGTTTTCTCAGAGGAGAGACCCAGTACTTC
CASSFLRGETQYF